The TCR beta chain under discussion was sequenced for a study of blood T cell repertoires in COVID-19. Profiling relied on immunoSEQ multiplex PCR, and the TCRdb table lists in-frame clones only, not all of them. The sample has fewer than 200,000 clones, over 75% seen once. CDR1 and CDR2 from the germline V gene are SGHDN and FVKESK. The CDR3 contains 15 residues. Between the trimmed V and J ends, which lost 2 bases and 4 bases, there was a span of 14 bases. The receptor was isolated from a man aged 60-69 years who had recovered from COVID-19. The V gene is TRBV14, the J gene TRBJ1-2; perhaps TRBD1 as D (5 bases). Sequenced sample: peripheral blood. In nucleotides, the CDR3 is TGTGCCAGCAGCCAATTTTTGGACACTTTCTATGGCTACACCTTC. It encodes CASSQFLDTFYGYTF.